This entry features one T cell receptor beta chain sequence. Its cognate antigen is unknown. TCRdb reprocessed the 5' RACE reads with MiXCR, giving one entry per CDR3 protein. The sample records roughly 320,000 distinct CDR3 sequences, approximately 12% being singletons. This entry belongs to a study of T cells after yellow fever vaccination. Overall study results and limits: Researchers cautioned that FACS-sorted repertoires could harbor abundant clonotypes contaminating from the bulk population.

The germline gives CDR1 DFQATT, CDR2 SNEGSKA (reference sequence). There are 13 residues in the CDR3. Trimming took 5 bases from V and 5 from J, leaving 13 bases between them. The starting material was CD4+ T cells sorted from PBMCs, obtained 45 days after the yellow fever booster vaccination. V is TRBV20-1 and J is TRBJ1-5, with D perhaps matching TRBD1 (6 bases). This sequence originates from a man younger than 30 who received the YFV17D yellow fever vaccine. Written as DNA, the CDR3 is TGCAGTGCTCAAGACAGGTCACATCAGCCCCAGCATTTT. Amino acids: CSAQDRSHQPQHF.